In this sample, the clone carrying this T cell receptor beta chain turned up a few times. Study processing details: Reference gene primer amplification gave estimated nucleated cell counts. Generated by immunoSEQ multiplex PCR, the TCRdb table keeps only in-frame clones and is missing some. The V and J calls and clone size come from that table; D and trimming were worked out from the DNA. The table has fewer than 300,000 clones, roughly nine tenths seen once. The data stem from a study of blood T cell repertoires in COVID-19. At the level of the study: Sites across the United States, Italy and Spain contributed samples from acute and convalescent COVID-19. Sources were T cells, B-cell-depleted T cells, or PBMCs; the material itself was cDNA or gDNA.

Patients from Seattle were sampled longitudinally, starting during active infection. Germline assignment: CDR1 MNHEY and CDR2 SVGAGI. This CDR3 is 15 amino acids long. The trim removed 3 bases at V and 7 bases at J, leaving 9 bases unmatched. Material: peripheral blood. This chain links TRBV6-5 with TRBJ2-1; 7 positions match TRBD1. This TCR was sampled from a woman in her twenties or thirties with COVID-19, enrolled during active disease. As DNA, the CDR3 is TGTGCCAGCAGTTATCAACGCCCCAGGGGGAATGAGCAGTTCTTC. Encoded protein: CASSYQRPRGNEQFF.